The 5 T cell receptor beta chains below were found in one sample sequenced in a study of T cells in Graves' hyperthyroidism and ophthalmopathy. The TCR beta CDR3 regions underwent amplification using RNA transcripts as the source. TCR CDR3 underwent first-round RT-PCR with the HTBI primer set. One entry per CDR3 protein results from TCRdb running MiXCR on the multiplex PCR reads. The top ten clones hold around 64% of a sample with hundreds of thousands of distinct CDR3 sequences, around 20% of them seen once. The specimen sequenced was blood. The receptors originated from a man younger than 45 with Graves' ophthalmopathy.

This clonotype has more than one count but fewer than ten. This chain links TRBV6-1 with TRBJ1-1, with TRBD1 identical over 7 bases. The CDR3 contains 13 residues. Trimming at V came to 6 bases and at J to 3 bases, leaving 4 bases not matched to a gene. Germline assignment: CDR1 MNHNS and CDR2 SASEGT. The DNA for the CDR3 is TGTGCCAGCAGATTCGGGACAGACACTGAAGCTTTCTTT. Its protein is CASRFGTDTEAFF.

This clonotype has just a few counts. V and J are TRBV20-1 and TRBJ2-2, with D maybe TRBD2 (5 bases). From germline, CDR1 is DFQATT and CDR2 SNEGSKA (reference sequence). The length of the CDR3 is 15 residues. V lost 2 bases, J lost 4 bases, and 14 bases lay in between. The CDR3 DNA follows: TGCAGTGCTAGAATCCGGGGTTCGGTCACCGGGGAGCTGTTTTTT. Translating gives CSARIRGSVTGELFF.

This clonotype was picked up many times. This chain links TRBV3-1 with TRBJ2-2; TRBD2 is a possible D gene (5 bases). The CDR3 runs 17 residues. V lost 4 bases to trimming and J lost 4 bases, with 19 bases between them. Germline V CDR1 and CDR2: LGHDT, YNNKEL (reference sequence). CDR3 nucleotide sequence: TGTGCCAGCAGCCGCGCCTCTGACTACCGCCTCACCGGGGAGCTGTTTTTT. Translated, it gives CASSRASDYRLTGELFF.

V usage is TRBV19 and J usage is TRBJ2-1; D is unclear. CDR1 is LNHDA, CDR2 SQIVND, per germline (reference sequence). The V end lost 7 bases, the J end lost 2 bases, and 12 bases lay between the germline ends. The CDR3 is made up of 14 amino acids. The CDR3 is CASTAAQPYNEQFF. CDR3 DNA: TGTGCCAGTACTGCGGCCCAACCCTACAATGAGCAGTTCTTC.

A few counts support this clonotype. The chain has TRBV6-1 and TRBJ2-7; D is possibly TRBD1 (6 bases). The V and J ends lost 2 bases and 3 bases respectively, with 17 bases between them. CDR3 length equals 16 residues. Germline CDR1 MNHNS, CDR2 SASEGT. CDR3 coding DNA: TGTGCCAGCAGTGAACCTGGGCGGACAGCCGGCTACGAGCAGTACTTC. Amino acid sequence: CASSEPGRTAGYEQYF.